One sample yielded the 32 T cell receptor beta chains listed below, sequenced in a study of cytomegalovirus exposure and HLA in healthy donors. The method was immunoSEQ multiplex PCR; TCRdb's version includes in-frame clones alone and lacks a portion of them. The sample carries about 160,000 clones, about 90% recorded once. Sequenced sample: PBMCs. The receptors originated from a young man in good health and CMV-seropositive.

V gene TRBV13 combines with J gene TRBJ2-4; maybe TRBD1 (6 bases). V dropped 2 bases and J dropped 4 bases, with 12 bases sitting between them. Germline CDR1 reads PRHDT; CDR2 reads FYEKMQ (reference sequence). The CDR3 spans 15 residues. CDR3 in amino acids: CASSLRQGPKNIQYF. The CDR3 nucleotides are TGTGCCAGCAGCTTAAGGCAGGGGCCGAAAAACATTCAGTACTTC.

The gene calls are TRBV4-1 and TRBJ2-7; 8 bases line up with TRBD2. The germline V gene has CDR1 MGHRA and CDR2 YSYEKL. With V trimmed by 4 bases and J by 5 bases, 16 bases remained unmatched. The CDR3 totals 17 residues. CDR3 protein: CASSPIFGTSPLNEQYF. The CDR3 bases are TGCGCCAGCAGCCCCATTTTTGGGACTAGTCCCTTGAACGAGCAGTACTTC.

The gene calls are TRBV21-1 and TRBJ1-5; the D call in the table, TRBD1, was not verified against the DNA. TRBV21-1 is shown as a pseudogene. The CDR3 spans 16 residues. CDR3 in amino acids: CASRSGTGASNQPQHF. In DNA, the CDR3 is TGTGCCAGCAGATCAGGGACAGGGGCTAGCAATCAGCCCCAGCATTTT.

The rearrangement links TRBV28 to TRBJ2-7; 9 bases line up with TRBD2. Trimming took 2 bases from V and 2 from J; bases not matched to a gene: 7. CDR3 length: 16 amino acids. Germline assignment: CDR1 MDHEN and CDR2 SYDVKM. CDR3 sequence reads: CASSLAGGTRTYEQYF. CDR3 bases: TGTGCCAGCAGTTTAGCGGGAGGGACGAGAACCTACGAGCAGTACTTC.

CDR3 sequence (DNA): TGTGCCAGCAGCAATTCCGGGACAGGGTACGGCTACACCTTC. It codes for CASSNSGTGYGYTF. The chain has TRBV21-1 and TRBJ1-2; the table's D call, TRBD1, has no DNA check behind it. TRBV21-1 is listed as a pseudogene. The CDR3 covers 14 residues.

V gene TRBV4-1 combines with J gene TRBJ2-7; D gene uncertain. CDR1 MGHRA and CDR2 YSYEKL come from the germline V gene. The CDR3 sequence is 13 residues long. Between the trimmed V and J ends, which lost 1 base and 1 base, there was a span of 5 bases. The CDR3: CASSQVMSYEQYF. The CDR3, as DNA: TGCGCCAGCAGCCAAGTTATGTCCTACGAGCAGTACTTC.

CDR3 protein: CASSLRVMGGNEQFF. The CDR3 DNA reads as TGTGCCAGCAGCTTACGGGTGATGGGGGGCAATGAGCAGTTCTTC. The chain has TRBV7-9 and TRBJ2-1; a possible D gene is TRBD2 (6 bases). CDR1 and CDR2 (germline): SEHNR, FQNEAQ (reference sequence). The CDR3 runs to 15 residues. V was trimmed by 2 bases and J by 6 bases, leaving 14 bases between them.

V gene TRBV27 combines with J gene TRBJ2-1; a weak D match, TRBD2 (5 bases). The CDR3 totals 17 residues. V gave up 7 bases and J gave up 1 base, with 20 bases separating them. CDR1 and CDR2 from the germline V gene are MNHEY and SMNVEV (reference sequence). The CDR3 loop is CASKPSRSTGSYNEQFF. DNA of the CDR3: TGTGCCAGCAAGCCGTCACGGAGCACGGGGTCCTACAATGAGCAGTTCTTC.

CDR3 sequence reads: CASSYGGLGGHEQYF. Here the CDR3 DNA reads TGTGCCAGCAGTTATGGGGGACTAGGAGGGCACGAGCAGTACTTC. The chain combines TRBV6-5 with TRBJ2-7; the match to TRBD2 covers 8 bases. J was trimmed by 5 bases and V by 3 bases; bases with no gene match: 9. The CDR3 covers 15 residues. Germline V lookup: CDR1 MNHEY, CDR2 SVGAGI.

The chain recombines TRBV27 with TRBJ2-1, with D possibly matching TRBD2 (6 bases). Looked up from germline, CDR1 is MNHEY and CDR2 is SMNVEV (reference sequence). Trimming stripped 6 bases from V and 2 bases from J, with 8 bases between. The CDR3 has 13 residues. In nucleotides, the CDR3 is TGTGCCAGCAGGTCGGGGGCCTACAATGAGCAGTTCTTC. It encodes CASRSGAYNEQFF.

This rearrangement joins TRBV13 to TRBJ1-1, with 8 bases matching TRBD1. J was trimmed by 6 bases and V by 6 bases; bases with no gene match: 9. Looked up from germline, CDR1 is PRHDT and CDR2 is FYEKMQ (reference sequence). This CDR3 has 14 residues. The CDR3 DNA follows: TGTGCCAGCAGGATAATCAGGGGGCACGCTGAAGCTTTCTTT. Amino acids: CASRIIRGHAEAFF.

The chain has TRBV30 and TRBJ1-5, with 7 nucleotides matching TRBD1. Trimming removed 2 bases from V and 4 bases from J; junction bases left unmatched: 2. This CDR3 is built from 13 residues. CDR1 is GTSNPN and CDR2 is SVGIG in the germline V gene (reference sequence). CDR3 protein: CAWSRDRNQPQHF. For the CDR3, the DNA is TGTGCCTGGAGTCGGGACAGAAATCAGCCCCAGCATTTT.

About this clone itself: One end of the junction does not line up with germline, which may come from a read error. The chain has TRBV18 and TRBJ2-5, with TRBD2 matching over 8 bases. There are 14 residues in the CDR3. Germline-derived CDR1 and CDR2 are KGHSH and LQKENI. The CDR3 region has the DNA TGTGCCAGCTCCCCACCCGGGGGGGAAGAGACCCAGTACTTC. It is translated as CASSPPGGEETQYF.

This clone has just a few counts. The rearrangement joins TRBV10-1 to TRBJ2-7, with D maybe TRBD1 (5 bases). The germline gives CDR1 WNHNN, CDR2 SYGVQD (reference sequence). Deletions cut 1 base from V and 3 bases from J, with 16 bases between. The CDR3 extends over 16 amino acids. Here the CDR3 reads CASSEYPRGTIYEQYF. CDR3 DNA: TGCGCCAGCAGTGAGTACCCAAGGGGAACAATCTACGAGCAGTACTTC.

This clone is categorized as medium-sized. The chain links TRBV5-1 to TRBJ2-5; D remains unclear. The CDR3 has 14 amino acids. V was clipped by 0 bases and J by 4 bases, with 10 bases between them. Germline-derived CDR1 and CDR2 are SGHRS and YFSETQ. CDR3 in DNA: TGCGCCAGCAGCTTGGACGTTTCCGGAGAGACCCAGTACTTC. This codes for CASSLDVSGETQYF.

The gene calls are TRBV6-5 and TRBJ2-5; unclear D gene. V was shortened by 2 bases and J by 0 bases, with 7 bases between the two germline ends. The germline V gene has CDR1 MNHEY and CDR2 SVGAGI. CDR3 size: 14 residues. CDR3 loop: CASSYGTDQETQYF. The DNA of the CDR3 is TGTGCCAGCAGTTACGGTACAGACCAAGAGACCCAGTACTTC.

This clone has more than one count but fewer than ten. The J gene is TRBJ2-7, the V gene TRBV4-2; D unclear. Trimming pared 0 bases from V and 0 bases from J, leaving 6 bases between. CDR1 LGHNA and CDR2 YNFKEQ come from the germline V gene. This CDR3 is built from 14 residues. CDR3 loop: CASSQERSSYEQYF. In DNA form, the CDR3 reads TGTGCCAGCAGCCAAGAGAGGTCCTCCTACGAGCAGTACTTC.

This sequence joins TRBV5-6 and TRBJ2-7, with TRBD2 matching over 14 bases. After removal of 3 bases from V and 3 bases from J, the junction contained 14 bases not matched to a gene. The CDR3 totals 19 residues. Germline V gives CDR1 SGHDT, CDR2 YYEEEE. CDR3 sequence: CASSWNIPGLAGEIYEQYF. The CDR3 DNA is TGTGCCAGCAGCTGGAATATTCCGGGACTAGCGGGAGAAATCTACGAGCAGTACTTC. Together with reference TRBV5-6 and TRBJ2-7, the CDR3 gives the full variable domain: DAGVTQSPTHLIKTRGQQVTLRCSPKSGHDTVSWYQQALGQGPQFIFQYYEEEERQRGNFPDRFSGHQFPNYSSELNVNALLLGDSALYLCASSWNIPGLAGEIYEQYFGPGTRLTVT.

This clone was detected only a few times. This sequence joins TRBV7-9 and TRBJ2-7; D might be TRBD2 (6 bases). From germline, CDR1 is SEHNR and CDR2 FQNEAQ (reference sequence). V lost 8 bases, J lost 5 bases, and 16 bases lay in between. This CDR3 spans 13 amino acids. In DNA, the CDR3 is TGTGCCAGCTGCAAGGAATCGGGGGACGAGCAGTACTTC. As protein: CASCKESGDEQYF.

V is TRBV18 and J is TRBJ2-3; 8 nucleotides line up with TRBD1. Trimming took 2 bases from V and 4 from J; bases not matched to a gene: 8. The CDR3 covers 16 residues. CDR1 is KGHSH and CDR2 is LQKENI in the germline V gene. The CDR3 coding sequence is TGTGCCAGCTCACCAAACGACAGGGGTATGTCAGATACGCAGTATTTT. Protein product: CASSPNDRGMSDTQYF.

The rearrangement joins TRBV18 to TRBJ1-1; 9 bases map to TRBD1. The trim removed 3 bases at V and 5 bases at J, leaving 4 bases unmatched. From germline, CDR1 is KGHSH and CDR2 LQKENI. CDR3 length: 14 amino acids. CDR3 coding DNA: TGTGCCAGCTCACCGGGACAGGGAACAACTGAAGCTTTCTTT. This encodes CASSPGQGTTEAFF.

The chain has TRBV6-5 and TRBJ2-2; 7 positions agree with TRBD1. Germline loops: CDR1 MNHEY, CDR2 SVGAGI. The length of the CDR3 is 15 residues. V gave up 2 bases and J gave up 7 bases; unmatched junction bases: 7. The CDR3 region is CASSYQGGYVGELFF. The CDR3 DNA sequence: TGTGCCAGCAGTTACCAAGGGGGCTATGTCGGGGAGCTGTTTTTT.

The V call is TRBV18, the J call TRBJ2-5; tentative D call: TRBD1 (5 bases). CDR1 and CDR2 from the germline V gene are KGHSH and LQKENI. The V gene lost 3 bases and the J gene lost 2 bases, with 13 bases spanning the gap. CDR3 size: 15 residues. CDR3 nucleotides: TGTGCCAGCTCACCCAGGGTTGACTCACAAGAGACCCAGTACTTC. This codes for CASSPRVDSQETQYF.

The chain joins TRBV6-1 to TRBJ2-1; weak D call: TRBD1 (6 bases). Germline CDR1 reads MNHNS; CDR2 reads SASEGT. The length of the CDR3 is 12 residues. Trimming removed 9 bases at V and 6 bases at J, with 12 bases between. DNA for the CDR3: TGTGCCAGTAGCGACAGGACCAATGAGCAGTTCTTC. Encoded protein: CASSDRTNEQFF.

This chain links TRBV2 with TRBJ2-5, with 9 bases lining up with TRBD2. The CDR3 loop spans 14 amino acids. Germline V lookup: CDR1 SNHLY, CDR2 FYNNEI. Germline trimming cut 4 bases from V and 3 bases from J; bases unmatched to any gene: 3. The CDR3 reads CASSGGLAKETQYF. The CDR3 DNA is TGTGCCAGCAGTGGGGGACTAGCCAAAGAGACCCAGTACTTC.

The V gene is TRBV14, the J gene TRBJ2-7, with a tentative D call TRBD1 (6 bases). CDR1 and CDR2 from the germline V gene are SGHDN and FVKESK. CDR3 length: 12 amino acids. V dropped 1 base and J dropped 9 bases, with 10 bases sitting between them. CDR3 DNA sequence: TGTGCCAGCAGCCAAGGCAGGGGATGGCAGTACTTC. As protein: CASSQGRGWQYF.

V and J are TRBV28 and TRBJ2-1; 7 bases agree with TRBD2. The CDR3 spans 14 residues. With V trimmed by 7 bases and J by 7 bases, 10 bases remained unmatched. CDR1 is MDHEN and CDR2 is SYDVKM in the germline V gene. The chain's CDR3 is CASTSGISWNEQFF. As DNA, the CDR3 is TGTGCCAGCACAAGCGGGATCTCTTGGAATGAGCAGTTCTTC.

This clone showed up just once. The J gene is TRBJ1-2, the V gene TRBV19; D call uncertain. The CDR3 covers 13 residues. Germline V gives CDR1 LNHDA, CDR2 SQIVND (reference sequence). V was clipped by 8 bases and J by 0 bases, with 10 bases between them. CDR3 residues: CASDPGTNYGYTF. The CDR3, as DNA: TGTGCCAGTGACCCGGGAACTAACTATGGCTACACCTTC.

The V and J genes are TRBV5-1 and TRBJ1-2, with a possible D match to TRBD1 (6 bases). CDR1 is SGHRS, CDR2 YFSETQ, per germline. V dropped 3 bases and J dropped 0 bases, with 9 bases sitting between them. CDR3 length: 14 amino acids. The CDR3 loop reads CASSSDSTNYGYTF. Here the CDR3 DNA reads TGCGCCAGCAGCTCGGACAGTACTAACTATGGCTACACCTTC.

The chain uses TRBV11-2 and TRBJ1-1; TRBD1 is a possible D gene (6 bases). Germline V gives CDR1 SGHAT, CDR2 FQNNGV. This CDR3 contains 13 residues. The ends were cut back, 5 bases at V and 1 base at J, with 8 bases in the middle. The CDR3 protein is CASSTRGNTEAFF. CDR3 nucleotides: TGTGCCAGCAGCACCAGGGGGAACACTGAAGCTTTCTTT.

J is TRBJ2-7 and V is TRBV7-3; 13 bases are a match to TRBD2. V dropped 5 bases and J dropped 2; count of bases not matched to a gene: 3. CDR3 length: 15 amino acids. CDR1 is SGHTA and CDR2 is FQGTGA in the germline V gene. CDR3 amino acids: CASSAGTSGAYEQYF. In nucleotides, the CDR3 is TGTGCCAGCAGCGCCGGGACTAGCGGGGCCTACGAGCAGTACTTC. The variable domain in full, with the rest retrieved from reference TRBV7-3 and TRBJ2-7, is GAGVSQTPSNKVTEKGKYVELRCDPISGHTALYWYRQSLGQGPEFLIYFQGTGAADDSGLPNDRFFAVRPEGSVSTLKIQRTERGDSAVYLCASSAGTSGAYEQYFGPGTRLTVT.

The CDR3 DNA reads TGTGCCACCAGCAGTCGCCAGCGCTCCTACGAGCAGTACTTC. Protein product: CATSSRQRSYEQYF. V and J are TRBV15 and TRBJ2-7; the D is unclear. V gave up 3 bases and J gave up 0 bases, with 9 bases separating them. This CDR3 contains 14 residues. Germline assignment: CDR1 LNHNV and CDR2 YYDKDF (reference sequence).